This T cell receptor beta chain was retrieved from a study of long-term antiretroviral therapy in people with HIV. Study-level points and caveats: Clonal expansions arising prior to ART prevailed in the repertoire at every time point.

This CDR3 spans 16 amino acids. The germline CDR1 and CDR2 sequences are SNHLY and FYNNEI. The V gene end was trimmed by 2 bases and the J gene end by 4 bases; junction bases not matched to a gene: 5. Clinicians in the United States treated all participants with HIV. Regarding this clone: As yet, its antigen is unknown.

Investigators performed immunoSEQ version v3.0 at survey level. Assay used: immunoSEQ multiplex PCR; TCRdb lists only in-frame clones, some missing. Seen here are around 25,000 clones, approximately 80% observed once, and the top ten hold about a sixth. The sample in question was unsorted PBMCs, obtained at the start of antiretroviral therapy, before treatment. The sequence was obtained from a woman aged 18-29 years with HIV. The genes are TRBV2 and TRBJ2-2; 9 bases line up with TRBD2. For the CDR3, the DNA is TGTGCCAGCAGTGAAAGGCGACTAGCGGCCACCGGGGAGCTGTTTTTT. Its protein product is CASSERRLAATGELFF.